The 28 T cell receptor beta chains listed next were all sequenced from one sample in a study of T cell responses to AZD1222 COVID-19 vaccine. TCRdb's copy holds only in-frame clones and misses some; the assay was immunoSEQ multiplex PCR. The table lists roughly 100,000 clones, nearly 90% of them singletons. Sequences were derived from peripheral blood, sampled on day 0 of AZD1222 vaccination. The origin of the receptors is an adult in good health.

The chain couples TRBV5-6 to TRBJ1-6; 8 bases are a match to TRBD1. From germline, CDR1 is SGHDT and CDR2 YYEEEE. This CDR3 has 15 residues. V was pared by 4 bases and J by 9 bases, with 9 bases of the junction left unmatched. The CDR3 sequence is CASSIRTGMISPLHF. In nucleotides, the CDR3 is TGTGCCAGCAGCATAAGGACAGGGATGATTTCACCCCTCCACTTT.

The chain is built from TRBV7-8 and TRBJ1-2; possible D gene TRBD1, 6 bases. Germline values: CDR1 SGHVS, CDR2 FQNEAQ. V lost 5 bases and J 3 bases, leaving 16 bases between the germline ends. The CDR3 is 15 amino acids. In DNA, the CDR3 is TGTGCCAGCAGCCTACAGGGAGGCAGGGACTATGGCTACACCTTC. The encoded protein is CASSLQGGRDYGYTF.

The gene calls are TRBV19 and TRBJ2-3; 8 bases fit TRBD2. Trimming at V came to 2 bases and at J to 4 bases, leaving 5 bases not matched to a gene. CDR1 LNHDA and CDR2 SQIVND come from the germline V gene (reference sequence). CDR3 length equals 15 residues. The CDR3 here is CASSIWRGAPDTQYF. The CDR3 DNA reads TGTGCCAGTAGTATATGGCGGGGGGCACCAGATACGCAGTATTTT.

This clone appeared a single time. The V gene is TRBV29-1, the J gene TRBJ1-2; TRBD1 aligns across 7 bases. Trimming cost V 4 bases and J 6 bases; bases outside gene matches: 8. This CDR3 is built from 13 residues. Germline V lookup: CDR1 SQVTM, CDR2 ANQGSEA. The CDR3 loop reads CSVGTDRVDGYTF. For the CDR3, the DNA is TGCAGCGTTGGGACAGACAGGGTTGATGGCTACACCTTC.

This clone came up a few times. The gene calls are TRBV5-4 and TRBJ1-5; D is unclear. V was clipped by 4 bases and J by 5 bases, with 16 bases between them. Germline V gene sequence: CDR1 SGHNT, CDR2 YYREEE (reference sequence). CDR3 length equals 15 residues. The CDR3 spells CASSVDLRTDQPQHF. The CDR3 DNA reads as TGTGCCAGCAGCGTAGATTTAAGGACCGATCAGCCCCAGCATTTT.

V gene TRBV7-8 combines with J gene TRBJ1-1; D ambiguous. V lost 5 bases, J lost 0 bases, and 7 bases lay in between. Germline V gene sequence: CDR1 SGHVS, CDR2 FQNEAQ. This CDR3 has 13 amino acids. The CDR3 spells CASSDRLNTEAFF. The CDR3 coding sequence is TGTGCCAGCAGCGATCGTCTGAACACTGAAGCTTTCTTT.

The CDR3 protein is CASSHRQGAGELFF. The CDR3 region has the DNA TGTGCCAGCAGCCACAGACAGGGCGCCGGGGAGCTGTTTTTT. The chain employs TRBV7-8 and TRBJ2-2; the match to TRBD1 covers 7 bases. After removal of 5 bases from V and 6 bases from J, the junction contained 6 bases not matched to a gene. CDR3 size: 14 residues. Germline V gene data show CDR1 as SGHVS and CDR2 as FQNEAQ.

CDR3 loop: CASSFAGNTIYF. CDR3 nucleotides: TGTGCCAGCAGTTTTGCTGGAAACACCATATATTTT. This chain uses TRBV12-3 or TRBV12-4 with TRBJ1-3; D gene unclear. This CDR3 comprises 12 residues. With 3 bases removed from V and 2 bases from J, the gap between germline ends came to 2 bases.

This clone has more than one count but fewer than ten. The chain joins TRBV7-2 to TRBJ1-5; D is ambiguous. The CDR3 is made up of 13 amino acids. Germline assignment: CDR1 SGHTA and CDR2 FQGNSA. V lost 5 bases and J 1 base, leaving 6 bases between the germline ends. The CDR3 is CASSIGSNQPQHF. Here the CDR3 DNA reads TGTGCCAGCAGCATCGGCAGCAATCAGCCCCAGCATTTT. The full variable domain, its missing parts supplied by reference TRBV7-2 and TRBJ1-5, is GAGVSQSPSNKVTEKGKDVELRCDPISGHTALYWYRQSLGQGLEFLIYFQGNSAPDKSGLPSDRFSAERTGGSVSTLTIQRTQQEDSAVYLCASSIGSNQPQHFGDGTRLSIL.

The J gene is TRBJ1-6, the V gene TRBV6-5; 8 bases are shared with TRBD1. The CDR3 consists of 15 residues. V lost 3 bases to trimming and J lost 9 bases; unmatched junction nucleotides: 7. Germline lookup yields CDR1 MNHEY and CDR2 SVGAGI. CDR3 loop: CASSYTRGQGSPLHF. In nucleotides, the CDR3 is TGTGCCAGCAGTTATACCAGGGGGCAGGGTTCACCCCTCCACTTT.

J is TRBJ1-6 and V is TRBV27; no firm D call. V was trimmed by 3 bases and J by 8 bases, leaving 20 bases between them. Germline V gives CDR1 MNHEY, CDR2 SMNVEV (reference sequence). The length of the CDR3 is 17 residues. The CDR3 here is CASSLVSGSVNYSPLHF. DNA of the CDR3: TGTGCCAGCAGTTTGGTGTCGGGGAGCGTTAATTATTCACCCCTCCACTTT.

The J gene is TRBJ1-6, the V gene TRBV7-2; D is possibly TRBD1 (6 bases). The CDR3 is 13 amino acids. Per germline, CDR1 SGHTA and CDR2 FQGNSA. The V gene lost 5 bases and the J gene lost 9 bases, with 11 bases spanning the gap. For the CDR3, the DNA is TGTGCCAGCAGCCCTACCAGGGGTTCACCCCTCCACTTT. This gives the protein CASSPTRGSPLHF.

This clone was picked up one time. This chain uses TRBV29-1 with TRBJ2-5; D unresolved. Trimming pared 2 bases from V and 3 bases from J, leaving 10 bases between. Germline V gene data show CDR1 as SQVTM and CDR2 as ANQGSEA. This CDR3 has 13 amino acids. CDR3 nucleotide sequence: TGCAGCGTTGAATATCGCAGTGAAGAGACCCAGTACTTC. Residues: CSVEYRSEETQYF.

The rearrangement joins TRBV4-1 to TRBJ1-1; D not certain. V was shortened by 0 bases and J by 3 bases, with 17 bases between the two germline ends. The CDR3 loop spans 17 amino acids. Germline CDR1 is MGHRA and CDR2 is YSYEKL. Here the CDR3 DNA reads TGCGCCAGCAGCCAAGAAGGATCCTGGGGTCCGGACACTGAAGCTTTCTTT. This codes for CASSQEGSWGPDTEAFF.

The chain is built from TRBV28 and TRBJ2-3, with 7 nucleotides matching TRBD1. This CDR3 has 14 residues. V lost 5 bases and J lost 5; bases outside the gene matches: 7. The germline gives CDR1 MDHEN, CDR2 SYDVKM. The CDR3 bases are TGTGCCAGCAGTCCCGGACAGGTCTTAGATACGCAGTATTTT. This codes for CASSPGQVLDTQYF.

The V and J genes are TRBV28 and TRBJ2-7, with TRBD1 as a possible D gene (6 bases). From germline, CDR1 is MDHEN and CDR2 SYDVKM. The CDR3 has 18 amino acids. The ends were cut back, 6 bases at V and 0 bases at J, with 24 bases in the middle. This CDR3 is CASSRRPVTGRVSYEQYF. The DNA of the CDR3 is TGTGCCAGCAGCCGCCGGCCTGTGACAGGACGAGTCTCCTACGAGCAGTACTTC.

To note about this clone: At one of its ends the junction is not consistent with the germline gene, which may arise from a read error. The V call is TRBV5-6, the J call TRBJ1-1, with D uncertain. The CDR3 covers 14 residues. Germline CDR1 and CDR2: SGHDT and YYEEEE. In DNA, the CDR3 is TGTGCCAGCAGCTTCGAACTTTGGAACGCTGAAGCTTTCTTT. This sequence encodes CASSFELWNAEAFF.

This chain links TRBV5-6 with TRBJ1-2; 9 positions match TRBD1. This CDR3 is built from 15 residues. V shed 4 bases, J shed 4 bases, and the junction held 8 bases outside the gene matches. CDR1 and CDR2 (germline): SGHDT, YYEEEE. CDR3 sequence reads: CASSSTGGLGYGYTF. The CDR3 region has the DNA TGTGCCAGCAGCAGTACAGGGGGCCTGGGCTATGGCTACACCTTC.

The chain has TRBV4-1 and TRBJ2-7; 7 bases map to TRBD1. From germline, CDR1 is MGHRA and CDR2 YSYEKL. V shed 4 bases and J 1 base; nucleotides not matched to a gene: 4. The CDR3 extends over 14 amino acids. CDR3 nucleotides: TGCGCCAGCAGCCGGACAGGCGATTCCTACGAGCAGTACTTC. It yields the protein CASSRTGDSYEQYF.

The J gene is TRBJ2-3, the V gene TRBV5-1, with TRBD2 matching 10 bases. The CDR3 is made up of 14 amino acids. The V gene's germline CDR1 is SGHRS and CDR2 YFSETQ. V gave up 7 bases and J gave up 0 bases; unmatched junction bases: 2. CDR3 in DNA: TGCGCCAGCCAGCGGGGGGGTAGCACAGATACGCAGTATTTT. Translated: CASQRGGSTDTQYF.

The chain recombines TRBV27 with TRBJ2-7; TRBD1 matches at 10 bases. The CDR3 sequence is 16 residues long. CDR1 is MNHEY, CDR2 SMNVEV, per germline (reference sequence). The junction had 6 bases not matched to a gene; V was cut back by 0 bases and J by 4 bases. The CDR3 protein is CASSLSVGDRGYEQYF. The DNA of the CDR3 is TGTGCCAGCAGTTTATCGGTGGGGGACAGGGGTTACGAGCAGTACTTC.

The chain joins TRBV7-2 to TRBJ1-5; weak D call: TRBD1 (5 bases). There are 17 residues in the CDR3. The V end lost 2 bases, the J end lost 4 bases, and 18 bases lay between the germline ends. Germline loops: CDR1 SGHTA, CDR2 FQGNSA. The CDR3 is CASSLNLNRGRNQPQHF. The CDR3 nucleotides read TGTGCCAGCAGCTTAAACCTTAACCGGGGCAGAAATCAGCCCCAGCATTTT.

V usage is TRBV28 and J usage is TRBJ1-5, with 8 bases lining up with TRBD1. Germline trimming cut 6 bases from V and 2 bases from J; bases unmatched to any gene: 9. Per germline, CDR1 MDHEN and CDR2 SYDVKM. The CDR3 has 16 residues. The CDR3: CASRASGGYGNQPQHF. As DNA, the CDR3 is TGTGCCAGCAGGGCATCAGGGGGCTATGGCAATCAGCCCCAGCATTTT.

The V gene is TRBV18, the J gene TRBJ1-4; 9 bases map to TRBD1. Germline V gene data show CDR1 as KGHSH and CDR2 as LQKENI. The CDR3 length is 15 residues. V lost 5 bases and J lost 6; bases outside the gene matches: 7. The CDR3 is CASSESGTGYEKLFF. The CDR3 region has the DNA TGTGCCAGCTCAGAATCGGGGACAGGGTATGAAAAACTGTTTTTT.

The J gene is TRBJ1-4, the V gene TRBV5-1; D gene unclear. V was clipped by 6 bases and J by 2 bases, with 8 bases between them. The germline V gene encodes CDR1 SGHRS and CDR2 YFSETQ. The CDR3 extends over 13 amino acids. CDR3 sequence: CASMRGTNEKLFF. The CDR3 DNA reads TGCGCCAGCATGCGGGGTACTAATGAAAAACTGTTTTTT.

This clone has only one observation. The rearrangement uses TRBV10-3 and TRBJ1-1; no reliable D call. Deletions cut 8 bases from V and 0 bases from J, with 16 bases between. Germline V gene lookup returns CDR1 ENHRY and CDR2 SYGVKD. The CDR3 totals 15 residues. CDR3 residues: CAIRPTLLLNTEAFF. DNA for the CDR3: TGTGCCATCCGCCCGACCCTGTTACTGAACACTGAAGCTTTCTTT.

The rearrangement uses TRBV6-1 and TRBJ1-1; the D gene is possibly TRBD1 (6 bases). The CDR3 sequence is 15 residues long. V was cut by 1 base and J by 8 bases, with 17 bases left in between. In germline, CDR1 is MNHNS, CDR2 SASEGT. CDR3 loop: CASSEVGRGREEAFF. The CDR3 region has the DNA TGTGCCAGCAGTGAAGTCGGCAGGGGTCGGGAGGAAGCTTTCTTT.

The V call is TRBV7-9, the J call TRBJ1-2, with 8 positions matching TRBD1. The V gene end was trimmed by 2 bases and the J gene end by 7 bases; junction bases not matched to a gene: 6. The germline gives CDR1 SEHNR, CDR2 FQNEAQ (reference sequence). The length of the CDR3 is 14 residues. CDR3 region: CASSLSTGEGGYTF. CDR3 in DNA: TGTGCCAGCAGCTTATCGACAGGGGAAGGTGGCTACACCTTC.